A single sample is the source of the 25 T cell receptor beta chains below, sequenced in a study of T cell responses to AZD1222 COVID-19 vaccine listed by TCRdb under 2021. The time point tag for this specimen amounts to: baseline before first vaccination. Library preparation used the immunoSEQ multiplex PCR assay. TCRdb provides this immuneACCESS table in a form limited to in-frame rearrangements. Some clones are lacking; in checked studies, under half of them reflect an unresolved V gene, and why the rest are absent is not known. In this sample the table shows just under 95,000 clones, just over 85% of which occur a single time. 10% to 13% of the sample is taken by the ten largest. Here the sequenced sample was peripheral blood, taken on day 0 of AZD1222 vaccination. These receptors came from an adult in good health.

The chain's CDR3 is CASSVTGNTEAFF. The CDR3 region has the DNA TGTGCCAGCTCAGTGACAGGGAACACTGAAGCTTTCTTT. The chain recombines TRBV18 with TRBJ1-1, with D tentatively TRBD1 (6 bases). Germline loops: CDR1 KGHSH, CDR2 LQKENI. V dropped 5 bases and J dropped 1 base, with 8 bases sitting between them. The CDR3 contains 13 residues.

This rearrangement joins TRBV6-1 to TRBJ2-5; no firm D call. The CDR3 covers 11 residues. With 3 bases removed from V and 5 bases from J, the gap between germline ends came to 4 bases. The germline gives CDR1 MNHNS, CDR2 SASEGT. CDR3 residues: CASSDIETQYF. The CDR3 DNA reads as TGTGCCAGCAGTGATATTGAGACCCAGTACTTC.

The V gene is TRBV28, the J gene TRBJ1-2; no reliable D call. This CDR3 region has 12 residues. Germline values: CDR1 MDHEN, CDR2 SYDVKM. The V gene lost 3 bases and the J gene lost 5 bases, with 7 bases spanning the gap. CDR3 protein: CASSFGLYGYTF. In nucleotides, the CDR3 is TGTGCCAGCAGTTTCGGTCTATATGGCTACACCTTC.

The chain couples TRBV5-4 to TRBJ2-1, with 8 bases lining up with TRBD2. This CDR3 has 15 residues. J was trimmed by 0 bases and V by 4 bases; bases with no gene match: 3. CDR1 is SGHNT, CDR2 YYREEE, per germline (reference sequence). The CDR3 loop is CASSSRGGSYNEQFF. CDR3 coding DNA: TGTGCCAGCAGCAGCCGGGGGGGCTCCTACAATGAGCAGTTCTTC.

The chain recombines TRBV7-2 with TRBJ1-5; 9 bases agree with TRBD1. Germline values: CDR1 SGHTA, CDR2 FQGNSA. The CDR3 is made up of 15 amino acids. The J segment lost 3 bases and the V segment lost 5 bases, leaving 5 bases of the junction unmatched. The CDR3 DNA is TGTGCCAGCAGCCATGGACAGGGGCCCAATCAGCCCCAGCATTTT. Its translation is CASSHGQGPNQPQHF. Filled out from reference TRBV7-2 and TRBJ1-5, the complete variable domain reads GAGVSQSPSNKVTEKGKDVELRCDPISGHTALYWYRQSLGQGLEFLIYFQGNSAPDKSGLPSDRFSAERTGGSVSTLTIQRTQQEDSAVYLCASSHGQGPNQPQHFGDGTRLSIL.

The genes are TRBV5-4 and TRBJ2-1; 8 nucleotides align to TRBD1. The CDR3 is 16 amino acids. V dropped 4 bases and J dropped 0; count of bases not matched to a gene: 6. Looked up from germline, CDR1 is SGHNT and CDR2 is YYREEE (reference sequence). CDR3 DNA sequence: TGTGCCAGCAGCGTACCTACAGGGGGCTCCTACAATGAGCAGTTCTTC. The encoded protein is CASSVPTGGSYNEQFF.

The chain is built from TRBV18 and TRBJ1-2, with TRBD1 matching over 10 bases. CDR3 length: 14 amino acids. CDR1 and CDR2 from the germline V gene are KGHSH and LQKENI. J lost 6 bases, V lost 3 bases, and 4 bases had no gene match. CDR3 sequence (DNA): TGTGCCAGCTCACCGGGGACAGGGGAGGATGGCTACACCTTC. Its protein product is CASSPGTGEDGYTF.

The rearrangement uses TRBV7-2 and TRBJ2-1; 9 bases are shared with TRBD2. There are 17 residues in the CDR3. Per the germline V gene, CDR1 is SGHTA and CDR2 is FQGNSA. The V segment lost 0 bases and the J segment 2 bases; nucleotides outside the gene matches: 5. In DNA form, the CDR3 reads TGTGCCAGCAGCTTAGCAGCGACTAGCGGCACCTACAATGAGCAGTTCTTC. Protein sequence: CASSLAATSGTYNEQFF.

The chain couples TRBV7-2 to TRBJ1-2, with unresolved D. The CDR3 length is 11 residues. The germline gives CDR1 SGHTA, CDR2 FQGNSA. V gave up 1 base and J gave up 8 bases, with 5 bases separating them. The CDR3 loop reads CASSLGGGYTF. The CDR3 coding sequence is TGTGCCAGCAGCTTAGGGGGAGGCTACACCTTC.

The count of this clone is one. CDR3 coding DNA: TGTGCCAGCAGCCAAGCTACGGTAGATACGCAGTATTTT. Translating gives CASSQATVDTQYF. The chain recombines TRBV3-1 (or the pseudogene TRBV3-2) with TRBJ2-3, with D unclear. Trimming stripped 1 base from V and 5 bases from J, with 7 bases between. This CDR3 has 13 amino acids. Germline V gene lookup returns CDR1 LGHDT and CDR2 YNNKEL (reference sequence).

V and J are TRBV19 and TRBJ1-5; unclear D gene. The germline V gene has CDR1 LNHDA and CDR2 SQIVND (reference sequence). Deletions cut 5 bases from V and 6 bases from J, with 8 bases between. This CDR3 region has 12 residues. The CDR3 DNA is TGTGCCAGTAGTCGGGTAGGTCAGCCCCAGCATTTT. Its translation: CASSRVGQPQHF.

The gene calls are TRBV27 and TRBJ1-5, with 9 positions matching TRBD1. This CDR3 contains 14 residues. V shed 3 bases, J shed 5 bases, and the junction held 2 bases outside the gene matches. Germline V lookup: CDR1 MNHEY, CDR2 SMNVEV (reference sequence). CDR3 sequence (DNA): TGTGCCAGCAGTTTCCGGGACAGGGATCAGCCCCAGCATTTT. Translating gives CASSFRDRDQPQHF.

The rearrangement uses TRBV6-6 and TRBJ2-1, with D possibly matching TRBD2 (5 bases). The V gene lost 2 bases and the J gene lost 15 bases, with 11 bases spanning the gap. From germline, CDR1 is MNHNY and CDR2 SVGAGI (reference sequence). The CDR3 has 11 amino acids. The CDR3 region is CASSYVGGLFF. CDR3 nucleotides: TGTGCCAGCAGTTACGTCGGAGGTCTGTTCTTC.

The V gene is TRBV7-7, the J gene TRBJ2-3; TRBD2 is a possible D gene (5 bases). CDR1 is SSHAT and CDR2 is FNYEAQ in the germline V gene (reference sequence). CDR3 size: 16 residues. Between the trimmed V and J ends, which lost 2 bases and 5 bases, there was a span of 17 bases. The CDR3 reads CASSLSGGVGGDTQYF. In DNA, the CDR3 is TGTGCCAGCAGCTTAAGCGGTGGGGTTGGTGGAGATACGCAGTATTTT.

V gene TRBV10-3 combines with J gene TRBJ1-2; TRBD1 is a possible D gene (5 bases). Germline CDR1 and CDR2: ENHRY and SYGVKD. This CDR3 is 13 amino acids long. The ends were cut back, 5 bases at V and 3 bases at J, with 10 bases in the middle. Here the CDR3 reads CAISRDSDYGYTF. The CDR3 DNA is TGTGCCATCAGTCGGGACTCAGACTATGGCTACACCTTC.

V usage is TRBV7-2 and J usage is TRBJ2-1, with unresolved D. The germline CDR1 and CDR2 sequences are SGHTA and FQGNSA. This CDR3 contains 15 residues. The V and J ends lost 3 bases and 0 bases respectively, with 9 bases between them. CDR3 sequence (DNA): TGTGCCAGCAGCTTGGACGGCATCTCCTACAATGAGCAGTTCTTC. It specifies CASSLDGISYNEQFF.

The rearrangement uses TRBV28 and TRBJ2-3; D unclear. Trimming pared 3 bases from V and 2 bases from J, leaving 12 bases between. Germline CDR1 is MDHEN and CDR2 is SYDVKM. CDR3 length: 15 amino acids. CDR3 sequence (DNA): TGTGCCAGCAGTTTTCCGTCCTCTGCCACAGATACGCAGTATTTT. It specifies CASSFPSSATDTQYF. The full variable domain, in which reference TRBV28 and TRBJ2-3 provide the parts outside the CDR3, is DVKVTQSSRYLVKRTGEKVFLECVQDMDHENMFWYRQDPGLGLRLIYFSYDVKMKEKGDIPEGYSVSREKKERFSLILESASTNQTSMYLCASSFPSSATDTQYFGPGTRLTVL.

The V gene is TRBV7-9, the J gene TRBJ2-7; perhaps TRBD2 as D (6 bases). Germline values: CDR1 SEHNR, CDR2 FQNEAQ (reference sequence). V lost 5 bases, J lost 1 base, and 9 bases lay in between. This CDR3 comprises 13 residues. This chain's CDR3 is CASSPRGSYEQYF. The CDR3 DNA reads as TGTGCCAGCAGCCCGCGGGGATCCTACGAGCAGTACTTC.

The chain combines TRBV5-4 with TRBJ2-3, with 7 positions matching TRBD2. V gave up 0 bases and J gave up 5 bases; unmatched junction bases: 9. The CDR3 length is 16 residues. Germline CDR1 reads SGHNT; CDR2 reads YYREEE (reference sequence). The CDR3 DNA reads as TGTGCCAGCAGCTTGGAAGCGGGCCAGCGGGGAGATACGCAGTATTTT. It translates to CASSLEAGQRGDTQYF.

This clone was observed a few times. The chain links TRBV28 to TRBJ1-6; TRBD1 might be the D (6 bases). The CDR3 sequence is 16 residues long. The germline V and J ends were trimmed by 5 bases and 10 bases, with 21 bases remaining between them. CDR1 and CDR2 from the germline V gene are MDHEN and SYDVKM. The CDR3 nucleotides are TGTGCCAGCAGTCTGGGGAGGGGGGTCACCCAGTCACCCCTCCACTTT. This sequence encodes CASSLGRGVTQSPLHF.

This clone is a singleton in its sample. This chain links TRBV23-1 with TRBJ2-1; D call uncertain. TRBV23-1 qualifies as an ORF whose function is uncertain. This CDR3 spans 18 amino acids. Trimming took off 3 bases at V and 0 bases at J, with 18 bases between the two ends. Here the CDR3 reads CASSHSPGRHISYNEQFF. The DNA of the CDR3 is TGCGCCAGCAGTCATTCTCCCGGACGACACATCTCCTACAATGAGCAGTTCTTC.

CDR3: CASSPREVATGNYGYTF. Here the CDR3 DNA reads TGTGCCAGTAGTCCTCGAGAGGTTGCTACCGGTAACTATGGCTACACCTTC. The rearrangement links TRBV19 to TRBJ1-2; no definite D call. The germline gives CDR1 LNHDA, CDR2 SQIVND (reference sequence). The CDR3 runs to 17 residues. Trimming shortened V by 5 bases and J by 1 base, and 20 bases separated the two germline ends.

The chain couples TRBV18 to TRBJ1-1; the D gene is possibly TRBD1 (5 bases). Trimming took 5 bases from V and 2 from J, leaving 9 bases between them. The CDR3 is made up of 13 amino acids. Germline CDR1 KGHSH, CDR2 LQKENI. CDR3 residues: CASSITGNTEAFF. In DNA, the CDR3 is TGTGCCAGCTCAATCACAGGTAACACTGAAGCTTTCTTT.

The chain joins TRBV27 to TRBJ2-1; D possibly corresponds to TRBD2 (6 bases). CDR3 length equals 18 residues. The germline V and J ends were trimmed by 7 bases and 3 bases, with 25 bases remaining between them. Germline V CDR1 and CDR2: MNHEY, SMNVEV (reference sequence). The CDR3 DNA is TGTGCCAGCATTAACAGTAACCCTAGCGACCCGAGCTACAATGAGCAGTTCTTC. Translation gives CASINSNPSDPSYNEQFF.

The genes are TRBV28 and TRBJ1-1; TRBD1 aligns across 10 bases. The CDR3 is 16 residues long. J lost 4 bases, V lost 2 bases, and 7 bases had no gene match. Germline V lookup: CDR1 MDHEN, CDR2 SYDVKM. CDR3 bases: TGTGCCAGCAGTTTACCCCAGGGACAGGGGCTCACTGAAGCTTTCTTT. Protein: CASSLPQGQGLTEAFF.